This T cell receptor (beta chain) comes out of a study of CD8 T cells in ankylosing spondylitis. For TCR beta, libraries came from quantitative 5'-RACE with molecular barcodes. In TCRdb, the 5' RACE reads were re-called with MiXCR into one record per CDR3 protein. Of more than 100,000 distinct CDR3 sequences in the sample, roughly 15% were seen once. A word on this clonotype: Its antigen is unknown.

Findings of the study overall: Seemingly characteristic of ankylosing spondylitis blood was a TCR beta motif consisting of about 8 highly homologous variants. Reported data indicate significant enrichment of disease-linked clones within matched ankylosing spondylitis synovial fluid. Reactive arthritis synovial fluid and blood were previously reported to contain some motif variants.

V lost 4 bases to trimming and J lost 2 bases; unmatched junction nucleotides: 6. Per germline, CDR1 SGHAT and CDR2 FQDESV (reference sequence). The CDR3 contains 16 residues. The sequenced sample was blood, either unsorted or a sorted T cell fraction (not recorded which). The chain combines TRBV11-1 with TRBJ2-1, with TRBD1 matching over 9 bases. The clonotype originates from a male donor with ankylosing spondylitis. This chain's CDR3 is CASSSPGQGAYNEQFF. DNA for the CDR3: TGTGCCAGCAGCTCTCCGGGACAGGGTGCCTACAATGAGCAGTTCTTC.